This paragraph covers one T cell receptor (beta chain) sequence. This record comes from a study of radiotherapy plus CTLA-4 blockade in lung cancer. Repertoires were generated with immunoSEQ multiplex PCR, while TCRdb's copy carries only in-frame clones and drops some. The data show 80,000 to 95,000 clones, 83% seen once. This clonotype was obtained from a human donor with non-small cell lung cancer who had stable disease on radiotherapy plus ipilimumab. The specimen was peripheral blood, collected from a patient treated with radiotherapy plus ipilimumab.

The CDR3 sequence is CAWSVMDADTQYF. The CDR3 DNA is TGTGCCTGGAGTGTAATGGACGCAGATACGCAGTATTTT. The chain couples TRBV30 to TRBJ2-3; D unclear. CDR1 and CDR2 (germline): GTSNPN, SVGIG (reference sequence). The CDR3 loop spans 13 amino acids. V lost 0 bases and J lost 4, with 8 bases in between.